The 10 T cell receptor beta chains in this list originate from one sample, sequenced in a study of blood T cell repertoires in COVID-19. Clones were sequenced by immunoSEQ multiplex PCR, and TCRdb holds only the in-frame ones, with some missing. Of approximately 270,000 clones listed, roughly 89% were seen once; the top ten hold roughly 2.2%. The sequencing sample was made of peripheral blood. The receptor set was obtained from a man between 50 and 59 years old with acute or convalescent COVID-19.

The chain is built from TRBV5-6 and TRBJ2-7; 8 bases match TRBD1. Looked up from germline, CDR1 is SGHDT and CDR2 is YYEEEE. The CDR3 is made up of 13 amino acids. V was clipped by 4 bases and J by 7 bases; unmatched bases: 7. In DNA, the CDR3 is TGTGCCAGCAGCATCGGGACAGGAGGAGAGCAGTACTTC. It codes for CASSIGTGGEQYF.

This clone was seen once. Other DNA sequences in this sample translate to the same CDR3. V and J are TRBV10-3 and TRBJ2-3; D unresolved. The germline V and J ends were trimmed by 5 bases and 1 base, with 4 bases remaining between them. The CDR3 contains 12 residues. Germline loops: CDR1 ENHRY, CDR2 SYGVKD. CDR3 in DNA: TGTGCCATCAGTCGGGGCACAGATACGCAGTATTTT. Translating it yields CAISRGTDTQYF.

The V gene is TRBV12-5, the J gene TRBJ1-6; no clear D. The V gene lost 6 bases and the J gene lost 6 bases, with 12 bases spanning the gap. The germline V gene has CDR1 LGHNT and CDR2 FRNRAP. This CDR3 has 14 amino acids. The CDR3 DNA reads TGTGCTAGTGGCCACGGGATCTTTAATTCACCCCTCCACTTT. Amino acid sequence: CASGHGIFNSPLHF.

The CDR3 DNA reads TGCGCCAGCAGCCGAGAGGAAACCTTCTCCTACGAGCAGTACTTC. Its translation is CASSREETFSYEQYF. The chain employs TRBV5-1 and TRBJ2-7; D is unclear. V was pared by 4 bases and J by 0 bases, with 14 bases between. The CDR3 contains 15 residues. Germline CDR1 is SGHRS and CDR2 is YFSETQ.

Points on this clone: Other DNA sequences within the sample encode an identical CDR3. The chain is built from TRBV7-9 and TRBJ1-1; the match to TRBD1 covers 10 bases. Germline assignment: CDR1 SEHNR and CDR2 FQNEAQ (reference sequence). The ends lost 4 bases at V and 0 bases at J; junction bases unmatched: 2. The CDR3 length is 15 residues. DNA of the CDR3: TGTGCCAGCAGCTGGACAGGGGGGTTGAACACTGAAGCTTTCTTT. This gives the protein CASSWTGGLNTEAFF.

In DNA, the CDR3 is TGTGCCAGCAGTGGCGGGACCCGTCGGTTGGGCACAGATACGCAGTATTTT. It translates to CASSGGTRRLGTDTQYF. This chain uses TRBV6-1 with TRBJ2-3, with D tentatively TRBD2 (6 bases). The CDR3 runs to 17 residues. Germline lookup yields CDR1 MNHNS and CDR2 SASEGT. Trimming stripped 4 bases from V and 1 base from J, with 18 bases between.

The CDR3 is CASSFEAGAEAFF. The CDR3, as DNA: TGTGCCAGCAGCTTTGAGGCCGGGGCTGAAGCTTTCTTT. This sequence joins TRBV5-6 and TRBJ1-1; D ambiguous. Germline CDR1 is SGHDT and CDR2 is YYEEEE. CDR3 length: 13 residues. V was pared by 2 bases and J by 6 bases, with 11 bases between.

This clone occurred once. The CDR3, as DNA: TGTGCCAGCAGCCAGACAGGGGGGAACAATGAGCAGTTCTTC. It is translated as CASSQTGGNNEQFF. This chain joins TRBV7-9 and TRBJ2-1; the match to TRBD1 covers 9 bases. Germline V gives CDR1 SEHNR, CDR2 FQNEAQ (reference sequence). The V segment lost 5 bases and the J segment 5 bases; nucleotides outside the gene matches: 4. This CDR3 region has 14 residues. Using reference TRBV7-9 and TRBJ2-1 for the parts outside the CDR3, the full variable domain is DTGVSQNPRHKITKRGQNVTFRCDPISEHNRLYWYRQTLGQGPEFLTYFQNEAQLEKSRLLSDRFSAERPKGSFSTLEIQRTEQGDSAMYLCASSQTGGNNEQFFGPGTRLTVL.

This rearrangement joins TRBV10-1 to TRBJ2-2; D is ambiguous. Germline values: CDR1 WNHNN, CDR2 SYGVQD (reference sequence). CDR3 length: 13 residues. Trimming pared 2 bases from V and 4 bases from J, leaving 5 bases between. CDR3 loop: CASSERFTGELFF. CDR3 nucleotide sequence: TGCGCCAGCAGTGAGCGGTTCACCGGGGAGCTGTTTTTT.

A single count supports this clone. This chain links TRBV28 with TRBJ2-7, with 15 bases aligning to TRBD2. CDR1 is MDHEN and CDR2 is SYDVKM in the germline V gene. This CDR3 region has 18 residues. With V trimmed by 3 bases and J by 6 bases, 12 bases remained unmatched. The CDR3 reads CASSLSPGTSGGMGEQYF. CDR3 DNA: TGTGCCAGCAGTTTGTCCCCCGGGACTAGCGGGGGGATGGGCGAGCAGTACTTC.